These 15 T cell receptor beta chains were all obtained from the same sample, sequenced in a study of identical twins. TCRdb recomputed calls from the 5' RACE reads with MiXCR, one row per CDR3 protein. The sample shows some 1,700,000 distinct CDR3 sequences, roughly 35% of them seen only once. Specimen: cord blood. All receptors derive from a newborn girl in good health.

This clonotype was picked up a small number of times. The genes are TRBV20-1 and TRBJ2-7; no definite D call. The CDR3 contains 12 residues. CDR1 and CDR2 (germline): DFQATT, SNEGSKA (reference sequence). V was pared by 3 bases and J by 1 base, with 7 bases between. CDR3: CSASVRSYEQYF. The CDR3, as DNA: TGCAGTGCTAGTGTGCGTTCCTACGAGCAGTACTTC.

This chain links TRBV29-1 with TRBJ1-1; D is undetermined. Trimming left V 4 bases short and J 1 base short, with 13 bases between. The CDR3 has 14 residues. Germline V lookup: CDR1 SQVTM, CDR2 ANQGSEA. The CDR3 coding sequence is TGCAGCGTTGCCCCCTCAGCAGGGAACACTGAAGCTTTCTTT. Translation: CSVAPSAGNTEAFF.

The chain joins TRBV24-1 to TRBJ2-3, with 7 bases that match TRBD2. This CDR3 region has 15 residues. V was clipped by 0 bases and J by 3 bases; unmatched bases: 2. CDR1 and CDR2 (germline): KGHDR, SFDVKD. CDR3 in amino acids: CATSDLRGETDTQYF. CDR3 DNA: TGTGCCACCAGTGATTTGCGGGGGGAAACAGATACGCAGTATTTT.

Details on this clonotype: With a much larger clone just one base away, this may be a read error. The rearrangement joins TRBV15 to TRBJ2-1; D remains ambiguous. The J call is uncertain, as TRBJ2-7 better fits the DNA end. The germline CDR1 and CDR2 sequences are LNHNV and YYDKDF (reference sequence). This CDR3 has 17 residues. In nucleotides, the CDR3 is TGTGCCACCAGCAGACTGAAATACTTCTCCCCCCACAATGAGCAGTACTTC. Protein product: CATSRLKYFSPHNEQYF.

The rearrangement joins TRBV6-6 to TRBJ1-6, with D perhaps TRBD1 (5 bases). The germline V gene has CDR1 MNHNY and CDR2 SVGAGI (reference sequence). CDR3 length equals 14 residues. V was cut by 6 bases and J by 7 bases, with 13 bases left in between. The CDR3 bases are TGTGCCAGCAGCGAAACAGGAAGCAATTCACCCCTCCACTTT. As protein: CASSETGSNSPLHF.

The J gene is TRBJ2-2, the V gene TRBV5-1; a possible D gene is TRBD2 (6 bases). Per germline, CDR1 SGHRS and CDR2 YFSETQ. V was shortened by 4 bases and J by 2 bases, with 12 bases between the two germline ends. The CDR3 consists of 15 residues. Here the CDR3 reads CASSRDLQNTGELFF. CDR3 nucleotide sequence: TGCGCCAGCAGCCGGGACTTGCAAAACACCGGGGAGCTGTTTTTT.

This clonotype was observed a few times. This chain connects TRBV20-1 to TRBJ2-5; D possibly corresponds to TRBD1 (5 bases). Trimming took 2 bases from V and 1 from J, leaving 14 bases between them. The CDR3 runs 15 residues. Germline-derived CDR1 and CDR2 are DFQATT and SNEGSKA (reference sequence). Written as DNA, the CDR3 is TGCAGTGCTAGACGCCAGGGTCTCATCCAAGAGACCCAGTACTTC. The encoded protein is CSARRQGLIQETQYF.

V gene TRBV14 combines with J gene TRBJ2-7; D is perhaps TRBD1 (6 bases). This CDR3 has 17 amino acids. Per the germline V gene, CDR1 is SGHDN and CDR2 is FVKESK. Trimming cost V 3 bases and J 0 bases, with 18 bases left between them. CDR3 residues: CASSHGRGYPSSYEQYF. CDR3 DNA sequence: TGTGCCAGCAGCCATGGCAGGGGATACCCAAGCTCCTACGAGCAGTACTTC.

The J gene is TRBJ2-3, the V gene TRBV12-3 or TRBV12-4; D not certain. The CDR3 has 14 residues. Trimming shortened V by 1 base and J by 1 base, and 6 bases separated the two germline ends. The DNA of the CDR3 is TGTGCCAGCAGTTTAGAGGACCGCACAGATACGCAGTATTTT. It encodes CASSLEDRTDTQYF.

The CDR3 DNA is TGTGCCAGCAGTTTACGGTGGGCTTATAGCAATCAGCCCCAGCATTTT. Its protein is CASSLRWAYSNQPQHF. This chain uses TRBV28 with TRBJ1-5; D not resolved. Germline-derived CDR1 and CDR2 are MDHEN and SYDVKM. The CDR3 consists of 16 residues. V was trimmed by 2 bases and J by 0 bases, leaving 11 bases between them. Supplemented by reference TRBV28 and TRBJ1-5, the full variable domain reads DVKVTQSSRYLVKRTGEKVFLECVQDMDHENMFWYRQDPGLGLRLIYFSYDVKMKEKGDIPEGYSVSREKKERFSLILESASTNQTSMYLCASSLRWAYSNQPQHFGDGTRLSIL.

This clonotype was detected many times. The chain combines TRBV4-2 with TRBJ2-7; D is undetermined. CDR3 length: 14 amino acids. Trimming cost V 0 bases and J 3 bases, with 9 bases left between them. Germline-derived CDR1 and CDR2 are LGHNA and YNFKEQ. The CDR3 DNA is TGTGCCAGCAGCCAAGAACTCCTACGCTACGAGCAGTACTTC. Translating it yields CASSQELLRYEQYF.

A few counts support this clonotype. The V gene is TRBV3-1, the J gene TRBJ2-1; tentatively, D is TRBD2 (5 bases). Trimming cost V 6 bases and J 8 bases, with 20 bases left between them. There are 15 residues in the CDR3. Germline lookup yields CDR1 LGHDT and CDR2 YNNKEL (reference sequence). CDR3 protein: CASRDRRGEYDEQFF. DNA for the CDR3: TGTGCCAGCAGGGATCGCCGGGGAGAGTACGATGAGCAGTTCTTC.

This sequence joins TRBV5-1 and TRBJ2-5; D ambiguous. The CDR3 covers 12 residues. The germline CDR1 and CDR2 sequences are SGHRS and YFSETQ. Between the trimmed V and J ends, which lost 4 bases and 11 bases, there was a span of 15 bases. The CDR3 sequence: CASSLTETKQYF. For the CDR3, the DNA is TGCGCCAGCAGCCTCACCGAGACGAAGCAGTACTTC. Based on the CDR3 plus reference TRBV5-1 and TRBJ2-5, the full variable domain is KAGVTQTPRYLIKTRGQQVTLSCSPISGHRSVSWYQQTPGQGLQFLFEYFSETQRNKGNFPGRFSGRQFSNSRSEMNVSTLELGDSALYLCASSLTETKQYFGPGTRLLVL.

This clonotype has only a few counts. This rearrangement joins TRBV6-1 to TRBJ2-7, with a possible D match to TRBD1 (6 bases). The end of the DNA fits TRBJ2-5 better, so the J call may be wrong. Germline V gene sequence: CDR1 MNHNS, CDR2 SASEGT. The CDR3 totals 13 residues. Here the CDR3 DNA reads TGTGCCAGCAGTGAAAACAGGGATGGGACCCAGTACTTC. It encodes CASSENRDGTQYF.

This clonotype was observed a handful of times. This sequence joins TRBV6-5 and TRBJ2-7; D remains ambiguous. Between the trimmed V and J ends, which lost 6 bases and 10 bases, there was a span of 13 bases. The length of the CDR3 is 11 residues. Germline V gives CDR1 MNHEY, CDR2 SVGAGI. The CDR3 nucleotides are TGTGCCAGCAGCCAACCCTGTTGCCAGTACTTC. Translating gives CASSQPCCQYF.